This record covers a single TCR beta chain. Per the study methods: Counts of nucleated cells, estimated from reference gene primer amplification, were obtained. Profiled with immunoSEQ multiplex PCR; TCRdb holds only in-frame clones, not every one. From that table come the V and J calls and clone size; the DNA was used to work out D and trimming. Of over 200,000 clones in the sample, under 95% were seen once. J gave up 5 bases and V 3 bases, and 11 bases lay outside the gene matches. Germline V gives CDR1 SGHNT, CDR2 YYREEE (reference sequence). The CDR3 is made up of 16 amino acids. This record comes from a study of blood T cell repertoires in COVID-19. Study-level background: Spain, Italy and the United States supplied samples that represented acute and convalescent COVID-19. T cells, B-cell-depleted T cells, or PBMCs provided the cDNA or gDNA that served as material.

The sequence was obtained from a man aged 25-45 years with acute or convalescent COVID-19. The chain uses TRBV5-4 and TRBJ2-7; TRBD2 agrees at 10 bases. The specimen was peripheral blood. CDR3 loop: CASSSPTSGIVNEQYF. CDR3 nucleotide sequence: TGTGCCAGCAGCTCTCCTACTAGCGGGATAGTAAACGAGCAGTACTTC.